These 14 T cell receptor beta chains were all obtained from the same sample, sequenced in a study of PD-1 blockade in classical Hodgkin lymphoma (dated by TCRdb to the early 2020s). Library creation used the immunoSEQ multiplex PCR assay. TCRdb carries this immuneACCESS record with in-frame sequences only. Its versions omit some clonotypes, under half of them owing to an unresolved V gene in the studies checked, with the rest unexplained. The sample table records roughly 86,000 clones; about 83% of these occur just once. The ten largest make up approximately 17% of the sample. The time point label here, explained by the study, means: cycle 4 day 1 (C4D1), after 6 weeks of nivolumab. Every trial patient had relapsed following autologous stem cell transplantation, and prior brentuximab vedotin exposure was what differed among cohorts A, B and C. The specimen comprised peripheral blood mononuclear cells (PBMCs), sampled before the fourth cycle of nivolumab. The receptors were sampled from a human donor with classical Hodgkin lymphoma.

This chain connects TRBV4-1 to TRBJ2-4; D unclear. Germline lookup yields CDR1 MGHRA and CDR2 YSYEKL. This CDR3 is built from 14 residues. With 1 base removed from V and 5 bases from J, the gap between germline ends came to 9 bases. CDR3 sequence reads: CASSQVSAQNIQYF. CDR3 sequence (DNA): TGCGCCAGCAGCCAAGTGTCCGCCCAAAACATTCAGTACTTC.

V gene TRBV9 combines with J gene TRBJ1-3; TRBD1 is a possible D gene (6 bases). V lost 1 base to trimming and J lost 4 bases, with 9 bases between them. Germline loops: CDR1 SGDLS, CDR2 YYNGEE. The CDR3 totals 14 residues. Here the CDR3 reads CASSVFDRGNTIYF. The CDR3 nucleotides read TGTGCCAGCAGCGTATTCGACAGGGGAAACACCATATATTTT.

The chain recombines TRBV5-4 with TRBJ1-4; D is perhaps TRBD1 (5 bases). This CDR3 contains 15 residues. The V gene's germline CDR1 is SGHNT and CDR2 YYREEE (reference sequence). V dropped 4 bases and J dropped 2 bases, with 12 bases sitting between them. Written as DNA, the CDR3 is TGTGCCAGCAGCACCGGGGGGTCCACTAATGAAAAACTGTTTTTT. Protein sequence: CASSTGGSTNEKLFF.

The chain uses TRBV7-9 and TRBJ2-1; 13 bases match TRBD2. The CDR3 runs 15 residues. Germline V gives CDR1 SEHNR, CDR2 FQNEAQ (reference sequence). Trimming cost V 5 bases and J 7 bases; bases outside gene matches: 5. The CDR3 nucleotides read TGTGCCAGCAGCCAGCCGGGACTAGCGGGGAATGAGCAGTTCTTC. It encodes CASSQPGLAGNEQFF.

This clone was observed a handful of times. The chain recombines TRBV2 with TRBJ1-2; D might be TRBD1 (5 bases). Germline CDR1 reads SNHLY; CDR2 reads FYNNEI. The CDR3 length is 13 residues. The V and J ends lost 7 bases and 4 bases respectively, with 13 bases between them. The CDR3 reads CASNSGGFYGYTF. The DNA of the CDR3 is TGTGCCAGCAACTCTGGGGGGTTCTATGGCTACACCTTC.

This rearrangement joins TRBV29-1 to TRBJ1-2; 8 bases are shared with TRBD1. The length of the CDR3 is 12 residues. Looked up from germline, CDR1 is SQVTM and CDR2 is ANQGSEA. V was pared by 5 bases and J by 6 bases, with 5 bases of the junction left unmatched. This CDR3 is CSVWTGTDGYTF. The CDR3 DNA follows: TGCAGCGTTTGGACAGGGACGGATGGCTACACCTTC.

This chain connects TRBV18 to TRBJ2-3, with D perhaps TRBD1 (5 bases). Germline values: CDR1 KGHSH, CDR2 LQKENI. This CDR3 has 13 residues. Trimming cost V 4 bases and J 5 bases, with 10 bases left between them. DNA of the CDR3: TGTGCCAGCTCACAAGGGGCCAAAGATACGCAGTATTTT. Encoded protein: CASSQGAKDTQYF.

The chain is built from TRBV19 and TRBJ2-5; D uncertain. The CDR3 has 15 amino acids. V was trimmed by 5 bases and J by 5 bases, leaving 18 bases between them. The germline gives CDR1 LNHDA, CDR2 SQIVND (reference sequence). CDR3 sequence: CASSLSRSGMETQYF. The CDR3 nucleotides are TGTGCCAGTAGTCTCTCGCGTTCGGGCATGGAGACCCAGTACTTC.

The rearrangement links TRBV5-1 to TRBJ1-1; TRBD1 aligns across 9 bases. The germline V gene has CDR1 SGHRS and CDR2 YFSETQ. CDR3 size: 15 residues. J gave up 4 bases and V 4 bases, and 8 bases lay outside the gene matches. DNA of the CDR3: TGCGCCAGCAGCACAACGGACAGGGGTGTCACTGAAGCTTTCTTT. This translates into CASSTTDRGVTEAFF.

The V and J genes are TRBV23-1 and TRBJ1-4; perhaps TRBD1 as D (5 bases). TRBV23-1 is labeled an ORF, and its function is uncertain. V shed 2 bases and J shed 5 bases, with 9 bases lying between them. The length of the CDR3 is 14 residues. As DNA, the CDR3 is TGCGCCAGCAGTCAAGGGGGAGAAAATGAAAAACTGTTTTTT. Translating gives CASSQGGENEKLFF.

The gene calls are TRBV7-9 and TRBJ2-2, with 13 positions matching TRBD2. The J segment lost 3 bases and the V segment lost 3 bases, leaving 7 bases of the junction unmatched. CDR1 is SEHNR and CDR2 is FQNEAQ in the germline V gene (reference sequence). There are 18 residues in the CDR3. The CDR3 loop is CASSLGTSGMRDTGELFF. CDR3 DNA sequence: TGTGCCAGCAGCTTGGGGACTAGCGGGATGAGGGACACCGGGGAGCTGTTTTTT.

This clone showed up just a few times. The chain employs TRBV15 and TRBJ2-7; tentatively, D is TRBD1 or TRBD2 (5 bases each). The CDR3 has 15 residues. The V end was cut by 1 base, the J end by 3 bases, with 13 bases between. Per germline, CDR1 LNHNV and CDR2 YYDKDF (reference sequence). The CDR3 protein is CATSRGTGPDYEQYF. For the CDR3, the DNA is TGTGCCACCAGCAGAGGAACGGGGCCAGACTACGAGCAGTACTTC.

The J gene is TRBJ2-1, the V gene TRBV5-1, with a weak D call TRBD2 (5 bases). The CDR3 contains 16 residues. V lost 2 bases and J lost 2, with 14 bases in between. From germline, CDR1 is SGHRS and CDR2 YFSETQ. The CDR3 loop is CASSFVGNLPYNEQFF. Written as DNA, the CDR3 is TGCGCCAGCAGCTTTGTCGGGAACCTCCCCTACAATGAGCAGTTCTTC.

This clone was counted once. Here the CDR3 reads CASSLGSKDQPQHF. The CDR3 coding sequence is TGTGCCAGCAGCTTGGGAAGTAAAGATCAGCCCCAGCATTTT. This chain links TRBV7-9 with TRBJ1-5; D gene uncertain. Germline V gives CDR1 SEHNR, CDR2 FQNEAQ (reference sequence). The CDR3 has 14 amino acids. Trimming left V 3 bases short and J 5 bases short, with 11 bases between.